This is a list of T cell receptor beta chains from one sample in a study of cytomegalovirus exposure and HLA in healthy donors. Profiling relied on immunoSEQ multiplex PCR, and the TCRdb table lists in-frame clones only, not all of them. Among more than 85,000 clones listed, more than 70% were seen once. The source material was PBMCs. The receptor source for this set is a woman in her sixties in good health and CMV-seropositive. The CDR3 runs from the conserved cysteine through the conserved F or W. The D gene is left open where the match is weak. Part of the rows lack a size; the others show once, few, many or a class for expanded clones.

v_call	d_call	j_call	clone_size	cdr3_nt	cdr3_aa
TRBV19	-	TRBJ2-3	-	TGTGCCAGTTCGAGCGGACCATACACAGATACGCAGTATTTT	CASSSGPYTDTQYF
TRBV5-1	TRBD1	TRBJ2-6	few	TGCGCCAGCAGCCTCAGGGACAGGCAAAACTCTGGGGCCAACGTCCTGACTTTC	CASSLRDRQNSGANVLTF
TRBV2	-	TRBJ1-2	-	TGTGCCAGCAATAAGGTGGAGGACCTCTATGGCTACACCTTC	CASNKVEDLYGYTF
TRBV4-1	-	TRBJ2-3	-	TGCGCCAGCAGCCAAGCGGCAGATACGCAGTATTTT	CASSQAADTQYF
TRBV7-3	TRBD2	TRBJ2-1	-	TGTGCCAGCAGCTTACTCCTAGCGGGAGGGCAGGCCAATGAGCAGTTCTTC	CASSLLLAGGQANEQFF
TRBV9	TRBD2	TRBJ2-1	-	TGTGCCAGCAGCGCCCTAGCGGGAGGGCCGAGCTCCTACAATGAGCAGTTCTTC	CASSALAGGPSSYNEQFF
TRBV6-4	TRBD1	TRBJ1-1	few	TGTGCCAGCAGTTCACAGGGGGGGAACACTGAAGCTTTCTTT	CASSSQGGNTEAFF
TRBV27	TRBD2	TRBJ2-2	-	TGTGCCAGCAGTTTGGGACTAGCGGGAGTCGGGGAGCTGTTTTTT	CASSLGLAGVGELFF
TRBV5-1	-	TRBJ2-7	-	TGCGCCAGCAGCTTGGGAGTTGCGGGGATTGGAAAGCAGTACTTC	CASSLGVAGIGKQYF
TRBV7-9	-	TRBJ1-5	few	TGTGCCAGCAGCTTTCAGGGCCCCCAGCATTTT	CASSFQGPQHF
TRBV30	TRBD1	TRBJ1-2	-	TGTGCCTTAGGCCTGGAGTTTGGCGACAGGGGCGATGGCTACACCTTC	CALGLEFGDRGDGYTF
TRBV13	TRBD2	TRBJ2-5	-	TGTGCCAGCAGCCTGACTAGCGGGAGTTGGAAGACCCAGTACTTC	CASSLTSGSWKTQYF
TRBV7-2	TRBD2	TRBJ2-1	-	TGTGCCAGCAGCTTTGGTAGCGGGAGGGCCACTGAGCAGTTCTTC	CASSFGSGRATEQFF
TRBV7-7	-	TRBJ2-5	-	TGTGCCAGCAGCCAGGCCCAGCTCAGGGAGACCCAGTACTTC	CASSQAQLRETQYF
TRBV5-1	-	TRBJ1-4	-	TGCGCCAGCAGCTTAGAACCATCCAGTGAAAAACTGTTTTTT	CASSLEPSSEKLFF
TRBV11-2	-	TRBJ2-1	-	TGTGCCAGCAGCTCTATATTTTTCGGTGAGCAGTTCTTC	CASSSIFFGEQFF
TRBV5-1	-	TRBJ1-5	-	TGCGCCAGCAGCCCCTGGGGGGACCAGCCCCAGCATTTT	CASSPWGDQPQHF
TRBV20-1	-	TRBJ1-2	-	TGCAGTGCCACTTCGGACTATGGCTACACCTTC	CSATSDYGYTF
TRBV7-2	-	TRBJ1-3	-	TGTGCCAGCAGCTTATGGGACATCGTCTCTGGAAACACCATATATTTT	CASSLWDIVSGNTIYF
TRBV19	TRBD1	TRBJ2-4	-	TGTGCCAGTAGTAGAAACAGGGGAGTCGGGACCAAAAACATTCAGTACTTC	CASSRNRGVGTKNIQYF
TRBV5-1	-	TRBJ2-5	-	TGCGCCAGCAGGCCAACTACAGGGAGACAAGAGACCCAGTACTTC	CASRPTTGRQETQYF
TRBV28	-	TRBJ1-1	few	TGTGCCACCCACCTACACAGGGCTACTGAAGCTTTCTTT	CATHLHRATEAFF
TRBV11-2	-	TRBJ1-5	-	TGTGCCAGCAGCTTAATTGTCGGGCAGCCCCAGCATTTT	CASSLIVGQPQHF
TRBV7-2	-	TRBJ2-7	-	TGTGCCAGCAGCTTATACGGCGGGACCACCTACGAGCAGTACTTC	CASSLYGGTTYEQYF
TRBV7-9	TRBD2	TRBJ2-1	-	TGTGCCAGCAGCTTAGTTTTCCGGGAGGCCCACAATGAGCAGTTCTTC	CASSLVFREAHNEQFF
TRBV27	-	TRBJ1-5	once	TGTGCCAGCAGTTTATACAATAGCAATCAGCCCCAGCATTTT	CASSLYNSNQPQHF
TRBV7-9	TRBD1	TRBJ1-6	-	TGTGCCAGCAGCTCGGGACAGCCTAATTCACCCCTCCACTTT	CASSSGQPNSPLHF
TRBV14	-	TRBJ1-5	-	TGTGCCAGCAGCCAAGGACAGTTTGGGCCCCAGCATTTT	CASSQGQFGPQHF
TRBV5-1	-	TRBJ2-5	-	TGCGCCAGCAGCTTGCGGTCTTCCCAGACCCAGTACTTC	CASSLRSSQTQYF
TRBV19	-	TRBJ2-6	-	TGTGCCAGTAGTATACAACACTCTGGGGCCAACGTCCTGACTTTC	CASSIQHSGANVLTF
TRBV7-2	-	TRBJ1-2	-	TGTGCCAGCAGCTTAGCGTTTAGCTCCAACTATGGCTACACCTTC	CASSLAFSSNYGYTF
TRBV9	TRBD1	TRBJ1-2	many	TGTGCCAGCAGCGTATATACGGCTGGGACAGGGGGCCTGGGGTATGGCTACACCTTC	CASSVYTAGTGGLGYGYTF
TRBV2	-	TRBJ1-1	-	TGTGCCAGCAGTGGGAGTGGGGGGGGGATGAACACTGAAGCTTTCTTT	CASSGSGGGMNTEAFF
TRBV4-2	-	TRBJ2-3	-	TGTGCCAGCAGCCGAGGCGAGGCCCTGTGGGTGTCCACAGATACGCAGTATTTT	CASSRGEALWVSTDTQYF
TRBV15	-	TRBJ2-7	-	TGTGCCACCAGCAGAGTACCAGCGGTCTACGAGCAGTACTTC	CATSRVPAVYEQYF
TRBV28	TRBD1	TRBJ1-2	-	TGTGCCAGCAGTTTCACAGGGGCCGATGGCTACACCTTC	CASSFTGADGYTF
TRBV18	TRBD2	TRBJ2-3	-	TGTGCCAGCTCACCCGGCGGGAGGCGAGGTGTAGATACGCAGTATTTT	CASSPGGRRGVDTQYF
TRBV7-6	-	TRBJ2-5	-	TGTGCCAGCAGCTATCAAAAGGTGGGCGTCCGGGAGACCCAGTACTTC	CASSYQKVGVRETQYF
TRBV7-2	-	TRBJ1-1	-	TGTGCCAGCAGCTCCGCGGGACTCCATTCTGAAGCTTTCTTT	CASSSAGLHSEAFF
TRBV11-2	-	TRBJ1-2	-	TGTGCCAGCAGCTTATTGCCGAGGCTGGGCTATACTAGGGACTATGGCTACACCTTC	CASSLLPRLGYTRDYGYTF
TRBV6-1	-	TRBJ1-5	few	TGTGCCAGCAATAATCAGGGGCACAATCAGCCCCAGCATTTT	CASNNQGHNQPQHF
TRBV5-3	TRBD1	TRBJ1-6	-	TGTGCCAGAAGGGACCGGACAGGTCATTCACCCCTCCACTTT	CARRDRTGHSPLHF
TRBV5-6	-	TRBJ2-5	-	TGTGCCAGCAGCTTGACTAGCCGGGGGGAGACCCAGTACTTC	CASSLTSRGETQYF
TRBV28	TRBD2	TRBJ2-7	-	TGTGCCAGCAGTCCCCCCGGGAGGCCCAGCTACGAGCAGTACTTC	CASSPPGRPSYEQYF
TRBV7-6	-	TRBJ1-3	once	TGTGCCAGCAGCTTGGGGGGTAGAAACACCATATATTTT	CASSLGGRNTIYF
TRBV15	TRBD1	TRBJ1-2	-	TGTGCCACCAGCAGAGTTGGGGGTTCTCTGCGGGACAGGGATAACTATGGCTACACCTTC	CATSRVGGSLRDRDNYGYTF
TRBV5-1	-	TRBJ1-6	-	TGCGCCAGCAGCCCAGGAAGGCGCTCCTATAATTCACCCCTCCACTTT	CASSPGRRSYNSPLHF
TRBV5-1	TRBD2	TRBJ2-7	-	TGCGCCAGCAGCTTGGAGACTAGCGCCTACGAGCAGTACTTC	CASSLETSAYEQYF
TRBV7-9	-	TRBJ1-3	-	TGTGCCAGCAGCTTTTTGGCCAGTTCAGGAAACACCATATATTTT	CASSFLASSGNTIYF
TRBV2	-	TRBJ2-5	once	TGTGCCAGCAGTCGCAGGGATGAGACCCAGTACTTC	CASSRRDETQYF
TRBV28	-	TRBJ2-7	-	TGTGCCAGCAGTTCCTCAGGGAACGCGCAGTACTTC	CASSSSGNAQYF
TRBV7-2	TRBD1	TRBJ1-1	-	TGTGCCAGCAGCCCGGGACAGCGCCTAGAAGCTTTCTTT	CASSPGQRLEAFF
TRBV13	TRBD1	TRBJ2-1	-	TGTGCCAGCAGCTTAGGGGACAGGGGGGCCTACAATGAGCAGTTCTTC	CASSLGDRGAYNEQFF
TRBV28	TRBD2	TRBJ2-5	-	TGTGCCAGTGGGGGACTATGGGAGACCCAGTACTTC	CASGGLWETQYF
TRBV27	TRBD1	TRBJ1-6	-	TGTGCCAGCAGTTTAAGACAGGGGGGAGGCTCACCCCTCCACTTT	CASSLRQGGGSPLHF
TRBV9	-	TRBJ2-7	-	TGTGCCAGCAGCGGGGGGCCCGGTGCCTACGAGCAGTACTTC	CASSGGPGAYEQYF
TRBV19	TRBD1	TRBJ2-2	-	TGTGCCAGTAGTATCGACAGGGTGGGGACCGGGGAGCTGTTTTTT	CASSIDRVGTGELFF
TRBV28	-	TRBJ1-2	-	TGTGCCATCACTAACAGGGATATCAGCTATGGCTACACCTTC	CAITNRDISYGYTF
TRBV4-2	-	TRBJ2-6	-	TGTGCCAGCAGCCAAGAGGGGCGGGGAACTGGGGCCAACGTCCTGACTTTC	CASSQEGRGTGANVLTF